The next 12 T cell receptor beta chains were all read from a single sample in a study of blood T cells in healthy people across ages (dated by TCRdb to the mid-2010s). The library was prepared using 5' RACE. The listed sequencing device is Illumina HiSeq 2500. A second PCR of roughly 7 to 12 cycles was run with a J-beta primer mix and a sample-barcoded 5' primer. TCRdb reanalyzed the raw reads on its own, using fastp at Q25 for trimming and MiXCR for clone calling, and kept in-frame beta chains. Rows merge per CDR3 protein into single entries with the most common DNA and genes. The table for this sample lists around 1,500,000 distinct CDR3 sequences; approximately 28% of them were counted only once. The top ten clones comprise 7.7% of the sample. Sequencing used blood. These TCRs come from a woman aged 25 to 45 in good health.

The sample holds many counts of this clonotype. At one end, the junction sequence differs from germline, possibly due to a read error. CDR3 DNA sequence: TGCGCCAGCAGCTTAAGGACGGGGCCGTACGAGCAGTACTTC. Amino acid sequence: CASSLRTGPYEQYF. The chain links TRBV28 to TRBJ2-7; D may be TRBD1 or TRBD2 (5 bases each). Germline V gene lookup returns CDR1 MDHEN and CDR2 SYDVKM. The CDR3 is 14 residues long.

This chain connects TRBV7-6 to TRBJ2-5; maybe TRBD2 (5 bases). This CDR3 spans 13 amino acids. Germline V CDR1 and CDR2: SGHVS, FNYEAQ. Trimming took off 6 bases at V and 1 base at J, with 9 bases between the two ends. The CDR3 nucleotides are TGTGCCAGCAGTGGACTCATCCAAGAGACCCAGTACTTC. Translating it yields CASSGLIQETQYF.

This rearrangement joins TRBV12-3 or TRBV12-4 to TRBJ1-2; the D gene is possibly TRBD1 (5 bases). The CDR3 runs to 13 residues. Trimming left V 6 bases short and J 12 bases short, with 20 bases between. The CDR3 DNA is TGTGCCAGCAGCCCAACAGGAGATGAAGGCCACACCTTC. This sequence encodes CASSPTGDEGHTF.

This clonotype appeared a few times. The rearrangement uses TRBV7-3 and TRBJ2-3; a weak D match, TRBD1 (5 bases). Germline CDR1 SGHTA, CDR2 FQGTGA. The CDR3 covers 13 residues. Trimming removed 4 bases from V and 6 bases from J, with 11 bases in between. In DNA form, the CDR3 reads TGTGCCAGCAGCTCTGAACCAGGGGATACGCAGTATTTT. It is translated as CASSSEPGDTQYF.

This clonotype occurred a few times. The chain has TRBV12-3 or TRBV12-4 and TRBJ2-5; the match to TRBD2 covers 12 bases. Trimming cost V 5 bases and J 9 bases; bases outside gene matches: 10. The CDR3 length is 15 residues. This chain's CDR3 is CASSPLTSGGMAQYF. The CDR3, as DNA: TGTGCCAGCAGTCCCTTGACTAGCGGGGGTATGGCCCAGTACTTC.

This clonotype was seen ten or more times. This chain's CDR3 is CASSQVYGPYEQYF. The CDR3 nucleotides are TGTGCCAGCAGCCAAGTGTATGGACCCTACGAGCAGTACTTC. The chain combines TRBV3-1 with TRBJ2-7; no clear D. The V end was cut by 1 base, the J end by 2 bases, with 9 bases between. The CDR3 extends over 14 amino acids. Per germline, CDR1 LGHDT and CDR2 YNNKEL (reference sequence).

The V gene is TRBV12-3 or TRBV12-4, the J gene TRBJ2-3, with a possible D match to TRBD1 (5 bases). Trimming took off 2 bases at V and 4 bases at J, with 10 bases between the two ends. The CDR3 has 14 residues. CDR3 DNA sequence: TGTGCCAGCAGTTTAAGGAGACAGTCAGATACGCAGTATTTT. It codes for CASSLRRQSDTQYF.

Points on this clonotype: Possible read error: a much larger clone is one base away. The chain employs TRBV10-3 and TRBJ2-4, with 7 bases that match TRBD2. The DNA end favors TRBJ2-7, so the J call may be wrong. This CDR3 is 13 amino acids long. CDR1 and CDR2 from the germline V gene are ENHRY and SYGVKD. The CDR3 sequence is CAISERGAYEQYF. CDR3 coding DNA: TGTGCCATCAGTGAACGGGGGGCCTACGAGCAGTACTTC.

In DNA, the CDR3 is TGCGCCAGCAGCCGAGGGACCACGACCGGCGAGCAGTACTTC. It is translated as CASSRGTTTGEQYF. The chain joins TRBV5-1 to TRBJ2-4; D tentatively fits TRBD1 or TRBD2 (5 bases each). The last part of the DNA fits TRBJ2-7 better; the J call may be wrong. The CDR3 runs to 14 residues. Germline V gene lookup returns CDR1 SGHRS and CDR2 YFSETQ.

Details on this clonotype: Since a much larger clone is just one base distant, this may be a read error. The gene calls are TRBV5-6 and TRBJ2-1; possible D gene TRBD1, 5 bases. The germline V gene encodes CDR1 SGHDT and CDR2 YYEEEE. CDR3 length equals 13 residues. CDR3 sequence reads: CTSSSAPGNEQFF. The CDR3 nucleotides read TGTACCAGCAGCTCCGCCCCAGGGAATGAGCAGTTCTTC.

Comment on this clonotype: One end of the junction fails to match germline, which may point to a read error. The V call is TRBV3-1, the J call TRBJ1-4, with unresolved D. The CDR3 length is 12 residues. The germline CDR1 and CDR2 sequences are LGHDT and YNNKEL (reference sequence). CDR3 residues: CASNFQGEKLFF. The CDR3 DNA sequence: TGTGCTAGCAACTTTCAAGGTGAAAAACTGTTTTTT.

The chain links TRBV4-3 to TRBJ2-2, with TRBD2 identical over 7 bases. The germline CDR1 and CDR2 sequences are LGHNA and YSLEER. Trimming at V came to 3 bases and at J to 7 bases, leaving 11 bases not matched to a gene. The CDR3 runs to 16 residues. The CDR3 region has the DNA TGCGCCAGCAGCCAGGGACGAGCGGGAAAGTTCGGGGAGCTGTTTTTT. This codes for CASSQGRAGKFGELFF.